Each of the 11 T cell receptor beta chains below was sequenced from the same sample in a study of neurological immune-mediated disorders. MiXCR, applied by TCRdb to the 5' RACE reads, yields one record per CDR3 protein. The sample includes around 69,000 distinct CDR3 sequences, 3.4% of them seen just once. Sequencing input: PBMCs. Receptors were obtained from a man aged 35 to 55 with multiple sclerosis.

This clonotype came up many times. V gene TRBV20-1 combines with J gene TRBJ1-3; no reliable D call. The germline V gene encodes CDR1 DFQATT and CDR2 SNEGSKA (reference sequence). The V and J ends lost 0 bases and 1 base respectively, with 7 bases between them. The CDR3 runs 14 residues. CDR3: CSARDRHSGNTIYF. The CDR3, as DNA: TGCAGTGCTAGAGACAGACATTCTGGAAACACCATATATTTT.

There are many counts of this clonotype. The J gene is TRBJ2-2, the V gene TRBV7-6, with unresolved D. Trimming stripped 6 bases from V and 7 bases from J, with 18 bases between. CDR3 length equals 15 residues. CDR1 is SGHVS, CDR2 FNYEAQ, per germline. Here the CDR3 reads CASSLRVMDGGELFF. As DNA, the CDR3 is TGTGCCAGCAGTTTAAGGGTGATGGATGGCGGGGAGCTGTTTTTT.

Many counts were recorded for this clonotype. The chain combines TRBV6-5 with TRBJ2-1; TRBD1 might be the D (5 bases). Germline lookup yields CDR1 MNHEY and CDR2 SVGAGI. This CDR3 region has 12 residues. The ends were cut back, 6 bases at V and 8 bases at J, with 11 bases in the middle. As DNA, the CDR3 is TGTGCCAGCAGAAAAAGGGGTTATGAGCAGTTCTTC. It translates to CASRKRGYEQFF.

This clonotype was seen many times. DNA for the CDR3: TGTGCCAGCAGTTCCGGACAGGGGAAGAATGAAAAACTGTTTTTT. This encodes CASSSGQGKNEKLFF. The chain links TRBV6-6 to TRBJ1-4, with 9 bases matching TRBD1. The V gene end was trimmed by 4 bases and the J gene end by 5 bases; junction bases not matched to a gene: 5. The CDR3 contains 15 residues. Germline values: CDR1 MNHNY, CDR2 SVGAGI (reference sequence).

This clonotype was counted at least ten times. The chain recombines TRBV7-9 with TRBJ2-3; D remains ambiguous. V shed 5 bases and J shed 2 bases, with 14 bases lying between them. The CDR3 loop spans 15 amino acids. Germline V CDR1 and CDR2: SEHNR, FQNEAQ (reference sequence). In DNA, the CDR3 is TGTGCCAGCAGCCCGTGGACCTCACTCACAGATACGCAGTATTTT. Its protein product is CASSPWTSLTDTQYF.

This clonotype was seen at least ten times. The gene calls are TRBV20-1 and TRBJ2-7; possibly TRBD2 for D (5 bases). Germline V gives CDR1 DFQATT, CDR2 SNEGSKA (reference sequence). This CDR3 contains 11 residues. V was cut by 3 bases and J by 4 bases, with 7 bases left in between. The CDR3 nucleotides read TGCAGTGCTAGGGGAGCATACGAGCAGTACTTC. This sequence encodes CSARGAYEQYF.

This clonotype was seen a few times. Given a much more abundant clone one base away, this may be a read error. V usage is TRBV3-1 and J usage is TRBJ2-1; 9 bases map to TRBD2. This CDR3 comprises 12 residues. Germline V gene sequence: CDR1 LGHDT, CDR2 YNNKEL (reference sequence). CDR3 residues: CDSLAGRNEQFF. CDR3 sequence (DNA): TGTGACAGCCTAGCGGGGAGGAATGAGCAGTTCTTC.

This clonotype was seen ten or more times. The rearrangement links TRBV5-1 to TRBJ2-7, with D perhaps TRBD1 (6 bases). With 1 base removed from V and 6 bases from J, the gap between germline ends came to 17 bases. Germline CDR1 is SGHRS and CDR2 is YFSETQ. This CDR3 region has 15 residues. The CDR3 region has the DNA TGCGCCAGCAGCTTGCAGGGACAACTCGTCTCCGAGCAGTACTTC. Its protein is CASSLQGQLVSEQYF.

Ten or more counts support this clonotype. V is TRBV5-1 and J is TRBJ2-6; 8 nucleotides agree with TRBD1. CDR1 SGHRS and CDR2 YFSETQ come from the germline V gene. The CDR3 runs 17 residues. Germline trimming cut 0 bases from V and 3 bases from J; bases unmatched to any gene: 5. The CDR3 loop is CASSLEQGAGGANVLTF. CDR3 sequence (DNA): TGCGCCAGCAGCTTGGAGCAGGGGGCTGGTGGGGCCAACGTCCTGACTTTC.

The table lists this clonotype with many counts. The chain carries TRBV5-1 and TRBJ1-3; 7 bases are shared with TRBD1. Losses at the gene ends were 3 bases for V and 0 bases for J; bases not matched to a gene: 9. Germline CDR1 is SGHRS and CDR2 is YFSETQ. The CDR3 loop spans 17 amino acids. The CDR3 nucleotides read TGCGCCAGCAGCTCCGTACAGGGGTTCACCTCTGGAAACACCATATATTTT. Amino acids: CASSSVQGFTSGNTIYF.

Details on this clonotype: It may be a read error: a sequence one base away is much more abundant. This chain connects TRBV27 to TRBJ2-3; no definite D call. The V end lost 5 bases, the J end lost 4 bases, and 13 bases lay between the germline ends. The germline V gene encodes CDR1 MNHEY and CDR2 SMNVEV (reference sequence). CDR3 length equals 14 residues. CDR3 sequence (DNA): TGTGCCAGCAGTCCATCCTATAACGCAGATACGCAGTATTTT. It encodes CASSPSYNADTQYF.